This passage covers 14 T cell receptor beta chains from one sample sequenced in a study of long-term antiretroviral therapy in people with HIV. At survey level, the immunoSEQ assay was run in its v3.0 version. Only in-frame clones appear in the TCRdb table, and some are missing; sequencing was by immunoSEQ multiplex PCR. The sample has about 36,000 clones, 75% to 90% seen once. This specimen consisted of unsorted PBMCs, obtained 3.4 years after starting antiretroviral therapy. These receptors originate from a man aged 25-45 years with HIV.

The chain combines TRBV7-9 with TRBJ1-1; D uncertain. Trimming took 2 bases from V and 10 from J, leaving 20 bases between them. The V gene's germline CDR1 is SEHNR and CDR2 FQNEAQ (reference sequence). The CDR3 spans 15 residues. This chain's CDR3 is CASSLSGTARVPAFF. The CDR3 DNA follows: TGTGCCAGCAGCTTAAGTGGAACAGCTAGAGTCCCAGCTTTCTTT.

The J gene is TRBJ2-1, the V gene TRBV11-2; perhaps D is TRBD1 or TRBD2 (6 bases each). CDR1 is SGHAT, CDR2 FQNNGV, per germline. CDR3 length: 12 residues. V lost 2 bases, J lost 15 bases, and 14 bases lay in between. This CDR3 is CASSLKRGGLFF. The CDR3 nucleotides are TGTGCCAGCAGCTTAAAAAGAGGGGGGTTGTTCTTC.

This rearrangement joins TRBV7-9 to TRBJ2-3, with D unclear. V was pared by 5 bases and J by 4 bases, with 10 bases between. CDR1 SEHNR and CDR2 FQNEAQ come from the germline V gene (reference sequence). This CDR3 is built from 13 residues. CDR3 region: CASSQQIADTQYF. CDR3 bases: TGTGCCAGCAGCCAACAAATCGCAGATACGCAGTATTTT.

This chain joins TRBV28 and TRBJ2-7, with D possibly being TRBD2 (6 bases). The CDR3 has 18 amino acids. Trimming removed 3 bases from V and 3 bases from J, with 24 bases in between. Germline V CDR1 and CDR2: MDHEN, SYDVKM. In nucleotides, the CDR3 is TGTGCCAGCAGTTTGGCAACCCCGGTCCCTAGCGATAGCTACGAGCAGTACTTC. Amino acid sequence: CASSLATPVPSDSYEQYF.

This clone has a handful of counts. The chain has TRBV7-9 and TRBJ1-2; D may be TRBD1 (5 bases). Germline V gene data show CDR1 as SEHNR and CDR2 as FQNEAQ (reference sequence). Trimming cost V 4 bases and J 7 bases, with 13 bases left between them. The CDR3 totals 13 residues. The CDR3 DNA follows: TGTGCCAGCAGCTCCAACGAGGGGCCTGGCTACACCTTC. Its translation: CASSSNEGPGYTF.

The gene calls are TRBV19 and TRBJ1-5, with D uncertain. Per the germline V gene, CDR1 is LNHDA and CDR2 is SQIVND (reference sequence). CDR3 length equals 13 residues. With 5 bases removed from V and 5 bases from J, the gap between germline ends came to 10 bases. CDR3 sequence (DNA): TGTGCCAGTAGTGTCTCCGGGTATCAGCCCCAGCATTTT. Translation: CASSVSGYQPQHF.

The chain carries TRBV4-3 and TRBJ2-7, with a weak D call TRBD2 (5 bases). The CDR3 length is 13 residues. CDR1 LGHNA and CDR2 YSLEER come from the germline V gene. The V end lost 0 bases, the J end lost 6 bases, and 9 bases lay between the germline ends. As DNA, the CDR3 is TGCGCCAGCAGCCAAGATAAGACTACCGAGCAGTACTTC. Its protein is CASSQDKTTEQYF.

This chain links TRBV14 with TRBJ2-1; no clear D gene. Germline assignment: CDR1 SGHDN and CDR2 FVKESK. This CDR3 is built from 14 residues. V lost 0 bases to trimming and J lost 5 bases, with 8 bases between them. This CDR3 reads CASSQDSQNNEQFF. CDR3 nucleotides: TGTGCCAGCAGCCAAGATAGCCAGAACAATGAGCAGTTCTTC.

This chain links TRBV19 with TRBJ1-1, with D perhaps matching TRBD1 (6 bases). The CDR3 is made up of 14 amino acids. V was cut by 7 bases and J by 0 bases, with 12 bases left in between. Germline V gene sequence: CDR1 LNHDA, CDR2 SQIVND (reference sequence). The CDR3 sequence is CASMKDRLNTEAFF. Here the CDR3 DNA reads TGTGCCAGTATGAAGGACAGATTGAACACTGAAGCTTTCTTT.

V usage is TRBV4-1 and J usage is TRBJ2-5, with a possible D match to TRBD1 (6 bases). Germline CDR1 MGHRA, CDR2 YSYEKL. The CDR3 runs to 15 residues. Trimming stripped 0 bases from V and 4 bases from J, with 12 bases between. This CDR3 is CASSQDWAGVETQYF. CDR3 DNA sequence: TGCGCCAGCAGCCAAGATTGGGCAGGGGTAGAGACCCAGTACTTC.

The rearrangement links TRBV2 to TRBJ1-2; D is uncertain. This CDR3 is built from 12 residues. Trimming removed 5 bases from V and 4 bases from J, with 8 bases in between. The germline CDR1 and CDR2 sequences are SNHLY and FYNNEI. Here the CDR3 DNA reads TGTGCCAGCAGTCCGGACTTCTATGGCTACACCTTC. Residues: CASSPDFYGYTF.

This chain connects TRBV5-1 to TRBJ2-7; 14 nucleotides align to TRBD2. CDR3 size: 16 residues. Per germline, CDR1 SGHRS and CDR2 YFSETQ. J gave up 5 bases and V 2 bases, and 6 bases lay outside the gene matches. The CDR3 bases are TGCGCCAGCAGCTTTGGGACTAGCGGGAGCCTCGACGAGCAGTACTTC. It is translated as CASSFGTSGSLDEQYF.

The chain is built from TRBV14 and TRBJ2-1, with unresolved D. Trimming took 2 bases from V and 0 from J, leaving 5 bases between them. The V gene's germline CDR1 is SGHDN and CDR2 FVKESK. The CDR3 loop spans 14 amino acids. Here the CDR3 DNA reads TGTGCCAGCAGCCAAACGTCCTCCTACAATGAGCAGTTCTTC. Its translation: CASSQTSSYNEQFF.

The chain uses TRBV27 and TRBJ2-3, with D uncertain. Trimming shortened V by 0 bases and J by 1 base, and 8 bases separated the two germline ends. Germline V gene data show CDR1 as MNHEY and CDR2 as SMNVEV (reference sequence). CDR3 length equals 15 residues. This CDR3 reads CASSLSSAGTDTQYF. DNA of the CDR3: TGTGCCAGCAGTTTATCCAGCGCGGGCACAGATACGCAGTATTTT.